The rows below give T cell receptor beta chains drawn from one sample of a study of cytomegalovirus exposure and HLA in healthy donors. The repertoire was sequenced with immunoSEQ multiplex PCR; TCRdb's copy has only in-frame clones and lacks some. The specimen's table records 80,000 to 100,000 clones. Input material: PBMCs. Receptors originate from a man aged 50 to 60 in good health and CMV-seropositive. Each CDR3 is given with its conserved first and last residue. Each record gives: D gene, J gene, V gene, CDR3 protein, CDR3 DNA. A D gene is named only where the DNA matches it firmly.

. | TRBJ2-1 | TRBV30 | CACGRGGSSYNEQFF | TGTGCCTGCGGAAGGGGGGGGAGCTCCTACAATGAGCAGTTCTTC
. | TRBJ1-1 | TRBV10-2 | CASSEYGTGESNTEAFF | TGCGCCAGCAGTGAGTACGGTACGGGTGAAAGTAACACTGAAGCTTTCTTT
. | TRBJ1-1 | TRBV4-2 | CASSQKGGTEAFF | TGTGCCAGCAGCCAAAAAGGGGGCACTGAAGCTTTCTTT
. | TRBJ1-4 | TRBV30 | CAWSSLLNEKLFF | TGTGCCTGGAGTTCCCTCTTGAATGAAAAACTGTTTTTT
TRBD2 | TRBJ2-4 | TRBV4-2 | CASSPSSGYGKNIQYF | TGTGCCAGCAGCCCTTCTAGCGGCTATGGGAAAAACATTCAGTACTTC
. | TRBJ2-2 | TRBV28 | CASSLYITGELFF | TGTGCCAGCAGTTTATACATCACCGGGGAGCTGTTTTTT
. | TRBJ1-2 | TRBV11-2 | CASSPRQSALLGYTF | TGTGCCAGCAGCCCACGACAGTCAGCCCTTTTGGGCTACACCTTC
. | TRBJ2-1 | TRBV9 | CASSVYGANNNEQFF | TGTGCCAGCAGCGTTTATGGGGCCAACAACAATGAGCAGTTCTTC
TRBD2 | TRBJ2-1 | TRBV9 | CASSPTSGVGNEQFF | TGTGCCAGCAGCCCCACTAGCGGGGTCGGGAATGAGCAGTTCTTC
TRBD2 | TRBJ2-3 | TRBV30 | CAWSLGTSGRADTQYF | TGTGCCTGGAGCCTCGGGACTAGCGGGAGGGCCGATACGCAGTATTTT
. | TRBJ1-5 | TRBV2 | CASSDLSSNQPQHF | TGTGCCAGCAGTGATCTTTCTAGCAATCAGCCCCAGCATTTT
. | TRBJ1-3 | TRBV5-4 | CASSLGGTAGNTIYF | TGTGCCAGCAGCTTAGGAGGGACGGCTGGAAACACCATATATTTT
. | TRBJ1-2 | TRBV4-1 | CASSQDPTVLGAGYTF | TGCGCCAGCAGCCAAGATCCGACAGTACTGGGGGCTGGCTACACCTTC
TRBD1 | TRBJ1-2 | TRBV6-1 | CASIWDRFYGYTF | TGTGCCAGCATTTGGGACAGATTTTATGGCTACACCTTC
. | TRBJ1-1 | TRBV7-9 | CASSFRGGGEAFF | TGTGCCAGCAGCTTCAGGGGCGGTGGTGAAGCTTTCTTT
. | TRBJ2-5 | TRBV5-4 | CASSQGGLVETQYF | TGTGCCAGCAGCCAGGGGGGCCTTGTGGAGACCCAGTACTTC
TRBD1 | TRBJ2-5 | TRBV2 | CASSPTGETQYF | TGTGCCAGCAGTCCGACAGGGGAAACCCAGTACTTC
. | TRBJ1-1 | TRBV5-8 | CASSFPYRDDTEAFF | TGTGCCAGCAGCTTCCCCTACAGGGACGACACTGAAGCTTTCTTT
. | TRBJ2-2 | TRBV7-6 | CASSLADGTGELFF | TGTGCCAGCAGCTTGGCCGATGGCACCGGGGAGCTGTTTTTT
. | TRBJ1-5 | TRBV6-5 | CASSSGLDGNQPQHF | TGTGCCAGCAGTTCTGGGCTTGACGGCAATCAGCCCCAGCATTTT
TRBD2 | TRBJ2-3 | TRBV6-5 | CASTRDYRTDTQYF | TGTGCCAGCACGAGGGACTATCGCACAGATACGCAGTATTTT
TRBD1 | TRBJ1-2 | TRBV30 | CAWTTLGQGVRGYTF | TGTGCCTGGACCACCCTGGGGCAGGGGGTGAGGGGCTACACCTTC
. | TRBJ1-1 | TRBV9 | CASSSTPGHMNTEAFF | TGTGCCAGCAGCAGTACACCGGGACACATGAACACTGAAGCTTTCTTT
TRBD2 | TRBJ2-5 | TRBV13 | CASSGRFSGRGETQYF | TGTGCCAGCAGCGGACGATTTAGCGGGAGAGGAGAGACCCAGTACTTC
. | TRBJ1-5 | TRBV28 | CASSFPGVRESNQPQHF | TGTGCCAGCAGTTTCCCAGGCGTTAGAGAGAGCAATCAGCCCCAGCATTTT
. | TRBJ1-1 | TRBV30 | CAWNQLTGNTEAFF | TGTGCCTGGAACCAGCTGACAGGGAACACTGAAGCTTTCTTT
TRBD2 | TRBJ2-7 | TRBV10-3 | CAISLREGPRDEQYF | TGTGCCATCAGTCTTCGGGAGGGCCCTCGGGACGAGCAGTACTTC
. | TRBJ2-7 | TRBV27 | CASISSSAGSSYEQYF | TGTGCCAGCATTTCATCCTCCGCGGGCTCCTCCTACGAGCAGTACTTC
. | TRBJ2-1 | TRBV19 | CASSIGQTGAYNEQFF | TGTGCCAGTAGTATAGGCCAGACGGGAGCCTACAATGAGCAGTTCTTC
. | TRBJ2-3 | TRBV6-5 | CASSSERGTDTQYF | TGTGCCAGCAGTTCTGAGCGGGGCACAGATACGCAGTATTTT
TRBD2 | TRBJ2-7 | TRBV7-9 | CASSFAGGNYEQYF | TGTGCCAGCAGCTTCGCGGGGGGGAACTACGAGCAGTACTTC
. | TRBJ1-4 | TRBV4-2 | CASSPSQESGREKLFF | TGTGCCAGCAGCCCCAGTCAGGAGAGCGGCAGGGAAAAACTGTTTTTT
TRBD1 | TRBJ1-1 | TRBV11-3 | CASSLLTGADTEAFF | TGTGCCAGCAGCTTGTTGACAGGGGCGGACACTGAAGCTTTCTTT
TRBD1 | TRBJ2-7 | TRBV6-5 | CASSYGWDRGDYEQYF | TGTGCCAGCAGTTACGGGTGGGACAGGGGGGACTACGAGCAGTACTTC
. | TRBJ2-1 | TRBV15 | CATRTEPNPSSYNEQFF | TGTGCCACCAGGACAGAACCAAACCCAAGCTCCTACAATGAGCAGTTCTTC
. | TRBJ2-3 | TRBV7-9 | CASSFSSVEDTQYF | TGTGCCAGCAGCTTCTCTTCGGTAGAGGATACGCAGTATTTT
. | TRBJ1-1 | TRBV7-9 | CASSLGLTEAFF | TGTGCCAGCAGCTTAGGGCTCACTGAAGCTTTCTTT
TRBD1 | TRBJ2-7 | TRBV19 | CASSILTGSLVEQYF | TGTGCCAGTAGTATACTGACAGGGTCCCTGGTAGAGCAGTACTTC
TRBD1 | TRBJ2-2 | TRBV9 | CASSSPGQGYGELFF | TGTGCCAGCAGCTCCCCGGGACAGGGGTACGGGGAGCTGTTTTTT
TRBD1 | TRBJ2-1 | TRBV6-5 | CASSKPGTGYNEQFF | TGTGCCAGCAGTAAACCCGGGACAGGTTACAATGAGCAGTTCTTC
TRBD2 | TRBJ2-5 | TRBV29-1 | CSVDVAGVKTQYF | TGCAGCGTTGACGTGGCGGGAGTAAAGACCCAGTACTTC
. | TRBJ1-5 | TRBV10-2 | CASSESFGGPQHF | TGCGCCAGCAGTGAGTCGTTTGGAGGGCCCCAGCATTTT
TRBD1 | TRBJ2-7 | TRBV7-9 | CASSSPLGQPIEQYF | TGTGCCAGCAGCTCACCTTTGGGACAGCCCATCGAGCAGTACTTC
TRBD1 | TRBJ1-1 | TRBV4-1 | CASSQAFFRDRDTEAFF | TGCGCCAGCAGCCAAGCTTTCTTCCGGGACAGGGATACTGAAGCTTTCTTT
TRBD1 | TRBJ1-5 | TRBV6-5 | CASSYRTGDQPQHF | TGTGCCAGCAGTTACAGGACAGGGGATCAGCCCCAGCATTTT
. | TRBJ2-2 | TRBV7-2 | CASSPRQAGTGELFF | TGTGCCAGCAGCCCACGACAGGCAGGAACCGGGGAGCTGTTTTTT
. | TRBJ1-1 | TRBV14 | CASSHYTEAFF | TGTGCCAGCAGCCACTACACTGAAGCTTTCTTT
. | TRBJ1-1 | TRBV9 | CASSVAPNTEAFF | TGTGCCAGCAGCGTAGCTCCGAACACTGAAGCTTTCTTT
. | TRBJ2-1 | TRBV6-4 | CASSDSLSLESHEQFF | TGTGCCAGCAGTGACTCGTTATCATTAGAGTCCCATGAGCAGTTCTTC
TRBD1 | TRBJ1-2 | TRBV27 | CASSFGTGIGYTF | TGTGCCAGCAGTTTCGGGACAGGGATCGGCTACACCTTC
TRBD1 | TRBJ1-3 | TRBV6-6 | CASSYAGTGLGNTIYF | TGTGCCAGCAGTTACGCCGGGACAGGTTTAGGCAACACCATATATTTT